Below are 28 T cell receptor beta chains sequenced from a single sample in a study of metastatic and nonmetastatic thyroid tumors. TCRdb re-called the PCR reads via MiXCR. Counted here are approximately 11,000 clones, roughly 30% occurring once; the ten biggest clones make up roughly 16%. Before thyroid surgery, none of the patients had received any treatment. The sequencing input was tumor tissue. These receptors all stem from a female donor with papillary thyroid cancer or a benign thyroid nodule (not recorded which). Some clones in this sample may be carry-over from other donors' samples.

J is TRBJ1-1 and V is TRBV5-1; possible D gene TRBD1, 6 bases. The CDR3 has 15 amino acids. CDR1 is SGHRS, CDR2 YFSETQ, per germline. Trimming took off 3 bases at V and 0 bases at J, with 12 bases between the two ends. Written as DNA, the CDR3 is TGCGCCAGCAGCTCGGTACAGGGAATGAACACTGAAGCTTTCTTT. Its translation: CASSSVQGMNTEAFF.

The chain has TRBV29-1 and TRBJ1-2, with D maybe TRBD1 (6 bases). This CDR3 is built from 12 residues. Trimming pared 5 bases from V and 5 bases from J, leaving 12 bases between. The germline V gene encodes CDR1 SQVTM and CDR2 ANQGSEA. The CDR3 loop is CSVWGTSYGYTF. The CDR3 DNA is TGCAGCGTTTGGGGGACAAGTTATGGCTACACCTTC.

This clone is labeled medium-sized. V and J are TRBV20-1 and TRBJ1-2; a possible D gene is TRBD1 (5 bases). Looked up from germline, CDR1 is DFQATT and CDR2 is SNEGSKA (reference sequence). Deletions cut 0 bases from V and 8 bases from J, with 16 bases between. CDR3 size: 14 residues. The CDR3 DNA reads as TGCAGTGCTAGAGATAGGTGGGGACTGAAAGGCTACACCTTC. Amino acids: CSARDRWGLKGYTF.

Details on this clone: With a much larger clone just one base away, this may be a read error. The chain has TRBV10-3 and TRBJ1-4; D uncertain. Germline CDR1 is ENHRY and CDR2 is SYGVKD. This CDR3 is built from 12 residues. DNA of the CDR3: TGTTCCATCAGTGACAATAATGAAAAACTGTTTTTT. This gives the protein CSISDNNEKLFF.

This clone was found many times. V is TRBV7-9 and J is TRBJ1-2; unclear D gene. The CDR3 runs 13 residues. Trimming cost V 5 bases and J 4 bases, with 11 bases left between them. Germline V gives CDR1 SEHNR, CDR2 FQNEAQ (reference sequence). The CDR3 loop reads CASSMGLIYGYTF. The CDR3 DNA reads TGTGCCAGCAGCATGGGTCTAATCTATGGCTACACCTTC.

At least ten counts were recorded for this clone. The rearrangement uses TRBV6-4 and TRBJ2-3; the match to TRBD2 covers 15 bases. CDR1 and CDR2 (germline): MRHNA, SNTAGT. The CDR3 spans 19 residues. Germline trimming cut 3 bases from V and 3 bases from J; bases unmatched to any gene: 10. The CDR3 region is CASSDDPGLAGGKTDTQYF. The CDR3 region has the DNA TGTGCCAGCAGTGATGATCCGGGACTAGCGGGGGGCAAGACAGATACGCAGTATTTT.

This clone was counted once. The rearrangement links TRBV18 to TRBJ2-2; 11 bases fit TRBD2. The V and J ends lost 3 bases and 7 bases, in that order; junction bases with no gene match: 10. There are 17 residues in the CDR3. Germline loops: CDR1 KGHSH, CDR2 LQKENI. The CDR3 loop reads CASSPGLAGGGSGELFF. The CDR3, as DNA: TGTGCCAGCTCACCTGGTCTAGCGGGAGGAGGAAGCGGGGAGCTGTTTTTT.

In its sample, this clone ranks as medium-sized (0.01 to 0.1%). CDR3 sequence reads: CSALTDKRGNEQFF. The CDR3 nucleotides read TGCAGTGCTCTGACAGACAAGAGGGGAAATGAGCAGTTCTTC. The rearrangement links TRBV20-1 to TRBJ2-1; perhaps D is TRBD1 or TRBD2 (5 bases each). Germline V gene data show CDR1 as DFQATT and CDR2 as SNEGSKA (reference sequence). This CDR3 region has 14 residues. V was clipped by 5 bases and J by 7 bases, with 18 bases between them.

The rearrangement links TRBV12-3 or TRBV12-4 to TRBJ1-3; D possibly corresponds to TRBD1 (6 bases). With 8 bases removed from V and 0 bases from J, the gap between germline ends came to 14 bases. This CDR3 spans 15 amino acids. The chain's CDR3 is CASETRGDSGNTIYF. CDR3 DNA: TGTGCCAGCGAGACCAGGGGCGACTCTGGAAACACCATATATTTT.

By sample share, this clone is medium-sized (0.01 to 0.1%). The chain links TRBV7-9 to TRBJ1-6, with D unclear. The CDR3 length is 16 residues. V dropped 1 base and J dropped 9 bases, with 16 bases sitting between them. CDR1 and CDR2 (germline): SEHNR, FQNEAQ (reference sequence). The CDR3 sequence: CASSLGGWGGTSPLHF. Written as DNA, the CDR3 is TGTGCCAGCAGCTTAGGAGGCTGGGGAGGTACTTCACCCCTCCACTTT. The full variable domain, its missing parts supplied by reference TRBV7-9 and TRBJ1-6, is DTGVSQNPRHKITKRGQNVTFRCDPISEHNRLYWYRQTLGQGPEFLTYFQNEAQLEKSRLLSDRFSAERPKGSFSTLEIQRTEQGDSAMYLCASSLGGWGGTSPLHFGNGTRLTVT.

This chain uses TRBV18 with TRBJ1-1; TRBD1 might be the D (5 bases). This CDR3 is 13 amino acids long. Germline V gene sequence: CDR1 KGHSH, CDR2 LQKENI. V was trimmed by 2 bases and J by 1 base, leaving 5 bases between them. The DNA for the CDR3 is TGTGCCAGCTCACCAGGGGGGAACACTGAAGCTTTCTTT. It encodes CASSPGGNTEAFF.

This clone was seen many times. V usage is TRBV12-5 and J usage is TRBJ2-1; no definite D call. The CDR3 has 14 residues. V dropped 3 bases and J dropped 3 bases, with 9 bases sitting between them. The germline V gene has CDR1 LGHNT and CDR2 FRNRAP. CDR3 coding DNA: TGTGCTAGTGGTTTAGCACCCTACTACAATGAGCAGTTCTTC. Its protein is CASGLAPYYNEQFF.

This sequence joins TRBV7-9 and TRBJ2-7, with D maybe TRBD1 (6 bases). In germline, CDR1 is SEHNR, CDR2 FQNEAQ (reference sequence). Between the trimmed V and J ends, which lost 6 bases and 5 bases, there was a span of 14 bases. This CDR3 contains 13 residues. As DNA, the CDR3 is TGTGCCAGCAGGATCGACAGGTCCCACGAGCAGTACTTC. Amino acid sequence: CASRIDRSHEQYF.

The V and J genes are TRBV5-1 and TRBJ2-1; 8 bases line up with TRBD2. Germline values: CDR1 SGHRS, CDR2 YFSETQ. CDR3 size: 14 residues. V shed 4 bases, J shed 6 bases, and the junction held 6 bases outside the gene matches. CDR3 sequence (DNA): TGCGCCAGCAGCCGGATAGCGGGAAGCAATGAGCAGTTCTTC. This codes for CASSRIAGSNEQFF.

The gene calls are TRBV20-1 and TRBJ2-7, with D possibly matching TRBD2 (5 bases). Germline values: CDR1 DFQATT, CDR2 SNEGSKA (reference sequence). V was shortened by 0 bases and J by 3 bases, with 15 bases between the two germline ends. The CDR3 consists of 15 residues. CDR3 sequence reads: CSARDGGGSFYEQYF. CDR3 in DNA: TGCAGTGCTAGAGACGGAGGTGGCAGCTTCTACGAGCAGTACTTC.

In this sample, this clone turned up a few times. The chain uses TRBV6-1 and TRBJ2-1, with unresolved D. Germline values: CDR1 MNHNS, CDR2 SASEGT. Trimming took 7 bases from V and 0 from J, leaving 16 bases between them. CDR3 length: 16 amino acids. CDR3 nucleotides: TGTGCCAGCATTCTTGATCCCCGTATCTCCTACAATGAGCAGTTCTTC. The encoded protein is CASILDPRISYNEQFF.

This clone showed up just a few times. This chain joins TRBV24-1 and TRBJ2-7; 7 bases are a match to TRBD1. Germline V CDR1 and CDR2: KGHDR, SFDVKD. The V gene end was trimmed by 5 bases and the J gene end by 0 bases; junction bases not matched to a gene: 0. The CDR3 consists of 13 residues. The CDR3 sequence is CATSGDSSYEQYF. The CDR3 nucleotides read TGTGCCACCAGTGGGGACAGCTCCTACGAGCAGTACTTC.

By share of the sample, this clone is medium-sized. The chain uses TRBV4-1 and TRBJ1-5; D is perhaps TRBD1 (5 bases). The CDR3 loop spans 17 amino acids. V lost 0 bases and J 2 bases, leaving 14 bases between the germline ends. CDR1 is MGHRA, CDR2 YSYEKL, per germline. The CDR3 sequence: CASSQDLGQGGNQPQHF. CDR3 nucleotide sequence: TGCGCCAGCAGCCAAGATTTAGGGCAAGGGGGCAATCAGCCCCAGCATTTT.

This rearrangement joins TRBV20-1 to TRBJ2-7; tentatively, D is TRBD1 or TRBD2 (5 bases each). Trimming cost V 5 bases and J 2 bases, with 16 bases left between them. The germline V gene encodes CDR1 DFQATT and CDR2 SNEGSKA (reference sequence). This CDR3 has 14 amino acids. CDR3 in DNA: TGCAGTGCTCAGGGTGGGACCCGTACCTACGAGCAGTACTTC. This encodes CSAQGGTRTYEQYF.

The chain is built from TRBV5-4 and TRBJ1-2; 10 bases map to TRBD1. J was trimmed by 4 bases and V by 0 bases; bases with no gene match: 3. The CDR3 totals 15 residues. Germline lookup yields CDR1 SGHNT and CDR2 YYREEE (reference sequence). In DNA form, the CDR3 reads TGTGCCAGCAGCTTGGTTAGGACAGGGGGCTATGGCTACACCTTC. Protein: CASSLVRTGGYGYTF. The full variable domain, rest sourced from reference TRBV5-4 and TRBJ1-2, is ETGVTQSPTHLIKTRGQQVTLRCSSQSGHNTVSWYQQALGQGPQFIFQYYREEENGRGNFPPRFSGLQFPNYSSELNVNALELDDSALYLCASSLVRTGGYGYTFGSGTRLTVV.

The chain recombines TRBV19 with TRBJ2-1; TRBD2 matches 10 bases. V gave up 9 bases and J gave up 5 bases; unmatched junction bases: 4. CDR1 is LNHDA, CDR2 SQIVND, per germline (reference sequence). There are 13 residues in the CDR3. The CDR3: CASRLAGHNEQFF. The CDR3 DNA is TGTGCCAGCAGACTAGCGGGCCACAATGAGCAGTTCTTC.

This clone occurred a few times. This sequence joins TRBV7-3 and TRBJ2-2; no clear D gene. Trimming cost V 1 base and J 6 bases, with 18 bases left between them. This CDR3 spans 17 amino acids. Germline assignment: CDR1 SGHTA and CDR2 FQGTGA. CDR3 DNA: TGTGCCAGCAGCTTAATAGCAGAAGAGTTCTCGCCCGGGGAGCTGTTTTTT. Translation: CASSLIAEEFSPGELFF.

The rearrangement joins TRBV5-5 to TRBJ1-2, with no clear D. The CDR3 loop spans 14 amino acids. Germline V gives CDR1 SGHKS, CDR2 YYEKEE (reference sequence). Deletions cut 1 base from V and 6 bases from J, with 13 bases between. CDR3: CASSLRACGDGYTF. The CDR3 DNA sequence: TGTGCCAGCAGCTTGCGGGCATGTGGCGATGGCTACACCTTC.

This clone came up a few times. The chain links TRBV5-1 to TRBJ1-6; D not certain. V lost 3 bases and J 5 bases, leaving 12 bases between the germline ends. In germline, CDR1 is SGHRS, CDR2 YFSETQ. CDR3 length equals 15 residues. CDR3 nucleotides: TGCGCCAGCAGCTCCCGGGCCATGGATAATTCACCCCTCCACTTT. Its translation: CASSSRAMDNSPLHF.

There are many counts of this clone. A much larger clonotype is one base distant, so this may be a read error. In nucleotides, the CDR3 is TGTGCCGGCAGCGGGACAGGTAATCAGCCCCAGCATTTT. Residues: CAGSGTGNQPQHF. The J gene is TRBJ1-5, the V gene TRBV2, with 8 bases fitting TRBD1. The length of the CDR3 is 13 residues. Germline-derived CDR1 and CDR2 are SNHLY and FYNNEI.

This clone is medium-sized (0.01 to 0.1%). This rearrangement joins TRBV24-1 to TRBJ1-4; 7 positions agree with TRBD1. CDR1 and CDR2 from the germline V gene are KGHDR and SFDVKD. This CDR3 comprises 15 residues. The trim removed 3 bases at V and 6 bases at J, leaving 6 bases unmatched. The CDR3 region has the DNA TGTGCCACCAGTGATGGGGACAGAATGCATGAAAAACTGTTTTTT. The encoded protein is CATSDGDRMHEKLFF.

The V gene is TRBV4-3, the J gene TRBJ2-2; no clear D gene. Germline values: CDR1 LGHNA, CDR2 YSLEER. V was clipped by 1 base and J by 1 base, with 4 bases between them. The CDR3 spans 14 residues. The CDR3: CASSQGQNTGELFF. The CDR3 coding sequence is TGCGCCAGCAGCCAAGGCCAGAACACCGGGGAGCTGTTTTTT.

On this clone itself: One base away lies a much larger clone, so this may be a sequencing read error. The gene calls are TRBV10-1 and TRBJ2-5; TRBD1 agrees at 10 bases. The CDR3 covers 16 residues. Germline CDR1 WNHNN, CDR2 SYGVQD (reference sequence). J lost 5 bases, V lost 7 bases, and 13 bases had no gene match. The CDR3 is CASITPGQGFWETQYF. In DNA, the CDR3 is TGCGCCAGCATTACACCGGGACAGGGGTTTTGGGAGACCCAGTACTTC.